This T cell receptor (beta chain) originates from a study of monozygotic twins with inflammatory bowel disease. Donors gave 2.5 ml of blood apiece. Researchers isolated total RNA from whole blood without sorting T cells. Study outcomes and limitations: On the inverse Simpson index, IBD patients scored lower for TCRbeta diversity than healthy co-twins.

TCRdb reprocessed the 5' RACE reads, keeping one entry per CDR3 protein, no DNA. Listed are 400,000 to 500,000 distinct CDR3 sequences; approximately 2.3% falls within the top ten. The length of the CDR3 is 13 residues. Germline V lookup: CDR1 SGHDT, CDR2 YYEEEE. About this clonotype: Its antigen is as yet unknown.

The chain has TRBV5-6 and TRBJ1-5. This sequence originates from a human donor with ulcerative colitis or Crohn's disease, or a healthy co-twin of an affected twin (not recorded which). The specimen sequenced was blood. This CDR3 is CASSVDRNQPQHF.